These 20 T cell receptor beta chains came from one sample sequenced in a study of OX40 agonist ivuxolimab in advanced cancers. Generated by immunoSEQ multiplex PCR, the TCRdb table keeps only in-frame clones and is missing some. Found here are some 32,000 clones, over 80% of them singletons; the top ten hold approximately 18%. The source material was CD4+ or CD8+ T cells sorted from blood, sampled in a trial of the OX40 agonist ivuxolimab. The receptors derive from an adult with an advanced solid tumor such as melanoma, head and neck, liver or kidney cancer.

This clone appeared once. This chain uses TRBV9 with TRBJ1-1; D is unclear. This CDR3 region has 14 residues. Trimming stripped 4 bases from V and 3 bases from J, with 13 bases between. CDR1 SGDLS and CDR2 YYNGEE come from the germline V gene. For the CDR3, the DNA is TGTGCCAGCAGCCCATTTGATAGGGACACTGAAGCTTTCTTT. It is translated as CASSPFDRDTEAFF.

The chain recombines TRBV15 with TRBJ2-7, with 8 positions matching TRBD1. This CDR3 has 15 residues. J was trimmed by 2 bases and V by 0 bases; bases with no gene match: 3. Germline CDR1 LNHNV, CDR2 YYDKDF (reference sequence). The chain's CDR3 is CATSRDRGRTYEQYF. The CDR3 nucleotides read TGTGCCACCAGCAGAGACAGGGGGCGAACCTACGAGCAGTACTTC.

The chain has TRBV28 and TRBJ2-7; 9 bases are shared with TRBD1. The V segment lost 1 base and the J segment 0 bases; nucleotides outside the gene matches: 7. Per germline, CDR1 MDHEN and CDR2 SYDVKM. This CDR3 spans 17 amino acids. CDR3 sequence (DNA): TGTGCCAGCAGTTTATTCGTCCGGGACAGGGTCTCCTACGAGCAGTACTTC. This codes for CASSLFVRDRVSYEQYF.

The gene calls are TRBV28 and TRBJ2-6, with TRBD1 as a possible D gene (6 bases). Trimming removed 3 bases at V and 0 bases at J, with 12 bases between. CDR3 length equals 17 residues. Germline V CDR1 and CDR2: MDHEN, SYDVKM. CDR3 DNA: TGTGCCAGCAGTTTTATTATCAGGGGCTCTGGGGCCAACGTCCTGACTTTC. It encodes CASSFIIRGSGANVLTF.

The rearrangement joins TRBV28 to TRBJ2-1, with a weak D call TRBD1 (6 bases). The CDR3 totals 17 residues. The germline V gene has CDR1 MDHEN and CDR2 SYDVKM. Trimming removed 3 bases at V and 1 base at J, with 16 bases between. The CDR3 nucleotides read TGTGCCAGCAGTTTTGCGGGCGGCAGGGGATCCTACAATGAGCAGTTCTTC. Its protein is CASSFAGGRGSYNEQFF.

This clone has more than one count but fewer than ten. V usage is TRBV7-9 and J usage is TRBJ1-1; 10 bases are shared with TRBD1. V lost 5 bases, J lost 5 bases, and 8 bases stayed unmatched. The germline gives CDR1 SEHNR, CDR2 FQNEAQ (reference sequence). The CDR3 is made up of 15 amino acids. CDR3 in DNA: TGTGCCAGCAGCGCCCGACAGGGGGCGGGAACTGAAGCTTTCTTT. It codes for CASSARQGAGTEAFF.

The gene calls are TRBV7-9 and TRBJ2-2; D not resolved. Trimming removed 5 bases from V and 5 bases from J, with 15 bases in between. The CDR3 consists of 15 residues. In germline, CDR1 is SEHNR, CDR2 FQNEAQ (reference sequence). The CDR3 is CASSPSNLLTGELFF. CDR3 DNA: TGTGCCAGCAGCCCTTCCAACCTATTAACCGGGGAGCTGTTTTTT.

CDR3 DNA sequence: TGCGCCAGCAGCTTGGCATCTAGCGGGAGTTTTGCCTACGAGCAGTACTTC. It codes for CASSLASSGSFAYEQYF. This chain links TRBV5-1 with TRBJ2-7; 10 nucleotides line up with TRBD2. The germline V gene has CDR1 SGHRS and CDR2 YFSETQ. V lost 0 bases to trimming and J lost 2 bases; unmatched junction nucleotides: 8. The CDR3 sequence is 17 residues long.

This chain connects TRBV19 to TRBJ1-2; D may be TRBD1 (5 bases). Germline CDR1 reads LNHDA; CDR2 reads SQIVND (reference sequence). The CDR3 covers 15 residues. Trimming cost V 7 bases and J 0 bases, with 15 bases left between them. The CDR3 DNA reads TGTGCCAGTACCCCAAGCGGGGACCCTAACTATGGCTACACCTTC. Translation gives CASTPSGDPNYGYTF.

This sequence joins TRBV9 and TRBJ2-7; weak D call: TRBD2 (6 bases). The CDR3 is made up of 15 amino acids. Germline CDR1 is SGDLS and CDR2 is YYNGEE. V was pared by 4 bases and J by 3 bases, with 17 bases between. The CDR3 here is CASSPSSVQGYEQYF. CDR3 in DNA: TGTGCCAGCAGCCCCTCTAGCGTCCAGGGCTACGAGCAGTACTTC.

This chain uses TRBV28 with TRBJ2-3; 7 bases map to TRBD1. The CDR3 covers 12 residues. With 7 bases clipped from V and 5 bases from J, the junction kept 3 bases outside the gene matches. In germline, CDR1 is MDHEN, CDR2 SYDVKM. CDR3 coding DNA: TGTGCCAGCATCGACAGGGTAGATACGCAGTATTTT. It translates to CASIDRVDTQYF.

V and J are TRBV28 and TRBJ1-2, with 9 bases that match TRBD1. This CDR3 has 14 amino acids. Per germline, CDR1 MDHEN and CDR2 SYDVKM. V was pared by 6 bases and J by 5 bases, with 7 bases of the junction left unmatched. In DNA form, the CDR3 reads TGTGCCAGCAGGCCCACAGGGGGCGGGTATGGCTACACCTTC. Translated, it gives CASRPTGGGYGYTF.

Comments on this clone: Other DNA sequences from this sample encode an identical CDR3 as well. The chain employs TRBV5-6 and TRBJ2-7; D is uncertain. Germline-derived CDR1 and CDR2 are SGHDT and YYEEEE. V was trimmed by 2 bases and J by 4 bases, leaving 10 bases between them. The CDR3 length is 13 residues. CDR3 sequence reads: CASSFGRAYEQYF. The CDR3 nucleotides are TGTGCCAGCAGCTTTGGCAGAGCTTACGAGCAGTACTTC.

J is TRBJ1-2 and V is TRBV11-3; D gene ambiguous. The CDR3 sequence is 17 residues long. Trimming shortened V by 0 bases and J by 4 bases, and 18 bases separated the two germline ends. Germline V gene sequence: CDR1 SGHNT, CDR2 YENEEA. The CDR3 spells CASSLEGPVCFPYGYTF. Here the CDR3 DNA reads TGTGCCAGCAGCTTAGAAGGTCCAGTCTGCTTCCCCTATGGCTACACCTTC.

The J gene is TRBJ2-7, the V gene TRBV11-2, with TRBD2 matching 11 bases. The CDR3 is 17 amino acids. Germline V gene data show CDR1 as SGHAT and CDR2 as FQNNGV. Trimming at V came to 5 bases and at J to 1 base, leaving 10 bases not matched to a gene. The CDR3: CASSAPTSGAFSYEQYF. The CDR3 DNA is TGTGCCAGCAGCGCACCGACTAGCGGGGCTTTTTCCTACGAGCAGTACTTC. Full variable domain (outside the CDR3, taken from reference TRBV11-2 and TRBJ2-7): EAGVAQSPRYKIIEKRQSVAFWCNPISGHATLYWYQQILGQGPKLLIQFQNNGVVDDSQLPKDRFSAERLKGVDSTLKIQPAKLEDSAVYLCASSAPTSGAFSYEQYFGPGTRLTVT.

The rearrangement uses TRBV7-9 and TRBJ1-1; perhaps TRBD1 as D (6 bases). Germline V gene lookup returns CDR1 SEHNR and CDR2 FQNEAQ (reference sequence). The V gene lost 5 bases and the J gene lost 2 bases, with 15 bases spanning the gap. CDR3 length: 15 residues. The CDR3: CASSPRGQLNTEAFF. CDR3 sequence (DNA): TGTGCCAGCAGCCCCCGAGGACAGTTAAACACTGAAGCTTTCTTT.

V and J are TRBV30 and TRBJ1-2; D is uncertain. This CDR3 has 12 amino acids. The germline V gene has CDR1 GTSNPN and CDR2 SVGIG (reference sequence). The V end lost 0 bases, the J end lost 6 bases, and 8 bases lay between the germline ends. The CDR3 sequence is CAWSVGPDGYTF. CDR3 nucleotides: TGTGCCTGGAGTGTAGGGCCGGATGGCTACACCTTC.

The rearrangement links TRBV4-1 to TRBJ2-5; TRBD1 matches at 8 bases. The CDR3 spans 17 residues. J gave up 5 bases and V 1 base, and 12 bases lay outside the gene matches. CDR1 and CDR2 from the germline V gene are MGHRA and YSYEKL. The CDR3 coding sequence is TGCGCCAGCAGCCAAGGTTTCGCAGGGGGCAGGGGTGAGACCCAGTACTTC. Translation: CASSQGFAGGRGETQYF.

The chain joins TRBV6-5 to TRBJ1-1, with unresolved D. Trimming took 0 bases from V and 1 from J, leaving 6 bases between them. The CDR3 totals 14 residues. Germline CDR1 MNHEY, CDR2 SVGAGI. The CDR3 is CASSYSTGNTEAFF. As DNA, the CDR3 is TGTGCCAGCAGTTACTCGACGGGGAACACTGAAGCTTTCTTT.

This clone appeared a single time. The chain couples TRBV28 to TRBJ2-3; D unresolved. CDR1 and CDR2 from the germline V gene are MDHEN and SYDVKM. CDR3 length equals 14 residues. Trimming shortened V by 3 bases and J by 2 bases, and 9 bases separated the two germline ends. CDR3 sequence (DNA): TGTGCCAGCAGTTTGGCCGTGATCACAGATACGCAGTATTTT. Protein product: CASSLAVITDTQYF.